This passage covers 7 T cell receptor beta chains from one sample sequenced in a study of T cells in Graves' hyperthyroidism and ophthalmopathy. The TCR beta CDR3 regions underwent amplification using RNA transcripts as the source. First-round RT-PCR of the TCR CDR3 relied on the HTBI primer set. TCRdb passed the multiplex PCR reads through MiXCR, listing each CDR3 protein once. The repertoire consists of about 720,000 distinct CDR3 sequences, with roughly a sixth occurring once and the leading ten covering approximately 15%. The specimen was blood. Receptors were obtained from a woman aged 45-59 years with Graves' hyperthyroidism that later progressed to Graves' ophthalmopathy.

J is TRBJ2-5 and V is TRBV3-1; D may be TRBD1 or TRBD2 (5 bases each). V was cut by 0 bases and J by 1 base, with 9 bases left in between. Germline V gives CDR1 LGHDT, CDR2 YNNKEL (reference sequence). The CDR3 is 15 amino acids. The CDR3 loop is CASSQEYGAQETQYF. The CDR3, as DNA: TGTGCCAGCAGCCAAGAGTACGGGGCCCAAGAGACCCAGTACTTC.

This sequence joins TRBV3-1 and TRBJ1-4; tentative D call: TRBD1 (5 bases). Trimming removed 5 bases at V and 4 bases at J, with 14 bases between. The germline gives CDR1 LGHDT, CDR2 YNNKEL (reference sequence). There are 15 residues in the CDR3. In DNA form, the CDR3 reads TGTGCCAGCAGCGTCGCGGCAGGGCTTAATGAAAAACTGTTTTTT. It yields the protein CASSVAAGLNEKLFF.

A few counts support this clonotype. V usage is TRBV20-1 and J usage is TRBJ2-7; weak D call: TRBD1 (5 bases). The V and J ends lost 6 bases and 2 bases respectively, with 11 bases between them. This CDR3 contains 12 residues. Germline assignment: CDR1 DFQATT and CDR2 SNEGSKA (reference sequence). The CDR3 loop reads CSAPDTTYEQYF. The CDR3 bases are TGCAGTGCACCGGACACCACCTACGAGCAGTACTTC.

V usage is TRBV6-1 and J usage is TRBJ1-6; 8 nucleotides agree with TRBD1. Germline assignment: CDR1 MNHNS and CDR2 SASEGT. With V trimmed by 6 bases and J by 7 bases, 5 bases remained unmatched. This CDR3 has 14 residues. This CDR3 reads CASRTDRENSPLHF. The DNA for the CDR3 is TGTGCCAGCAGGACGGACAGGGAGAATTCACCCCTCCACTTT.

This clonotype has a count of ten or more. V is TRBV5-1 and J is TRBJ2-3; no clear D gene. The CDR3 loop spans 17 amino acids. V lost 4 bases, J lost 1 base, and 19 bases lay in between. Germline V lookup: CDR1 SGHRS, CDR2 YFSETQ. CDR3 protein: CASSLWPGRGGTDTQYF. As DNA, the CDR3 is TGCGCCAGCAGCCTCTGGCCAGGAAGAGGCGGCACAGATACGCAGTATTTT. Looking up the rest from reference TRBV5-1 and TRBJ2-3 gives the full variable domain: KAGVTQTPRYLIKTRGQQVTLSCSPISGHRSVSWYQQTPGQGLQFLFEYFSETQRNKGNFPGRFSGRQFSNSRSEMNVSTLELGDSALYLCASSLWPGRGGTDTQYFGPGTRLTVL.

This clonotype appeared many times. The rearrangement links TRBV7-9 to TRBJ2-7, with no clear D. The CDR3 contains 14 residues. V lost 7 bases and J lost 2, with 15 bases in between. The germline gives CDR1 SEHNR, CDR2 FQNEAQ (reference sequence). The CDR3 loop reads CASISTGGTYEQYF. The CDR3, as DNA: TGTGCCAGCATCTCGACGGGCGGAACCTACGAGCAGTACTTC. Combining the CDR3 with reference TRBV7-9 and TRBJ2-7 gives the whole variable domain DTGVSQNPRHKITKRGQNVTFRCDPISEHNRLYWYRQTLGQGPEFLTYFQNEAQLEKSRLLSDRFSAERPKGSFSTLEIQRTEQGDSAMYLCASISTGGTYEQYFGPGTRLTVT.

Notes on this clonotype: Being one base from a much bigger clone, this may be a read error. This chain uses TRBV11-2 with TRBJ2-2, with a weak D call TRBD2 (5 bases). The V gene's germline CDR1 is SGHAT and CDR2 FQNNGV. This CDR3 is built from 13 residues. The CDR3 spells CASSLVLPGEPFF. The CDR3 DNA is TGTGCCAGCAGCTTAGTCCTTCCCGGGGAGCCGTTTTTT. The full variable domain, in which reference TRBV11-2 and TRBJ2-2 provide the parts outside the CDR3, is EAGVAQSPRYKIIEKRQSVAFWCNPISGHATLYWYQQILGQGPKLLIQFQNNGVVDDSQLPKDRFSAERLKGVDSTLKIQPAKLEDSAVYLCASSLVLPGEPFFGEGSRLTVL.